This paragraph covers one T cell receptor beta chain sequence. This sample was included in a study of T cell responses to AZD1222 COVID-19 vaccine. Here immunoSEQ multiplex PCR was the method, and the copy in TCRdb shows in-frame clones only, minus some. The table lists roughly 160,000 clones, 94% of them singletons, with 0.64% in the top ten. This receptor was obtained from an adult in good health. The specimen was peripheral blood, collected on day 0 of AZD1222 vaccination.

The CDR3 loop reads CASSQDPAGPFGNEQFF. CDR3 DNA: TGTGCCAGCAGCCAAGATCCGGCGGGACCCTTTGGCAATGAGCAGTTCTTC. The chain has TRBV3-1 (or the pseudogene TRBV3-2) and TRBJ2-1; possibly TRBD2 for D (6 bases). Germline lookup yields CDR1 LGHDT and CDR2 YNNKEL (reference sequence). The ends were cut back, 0 bases at V and 6 bases at J, with 18 bases in the middle. The CDR3 is 17 amino acids.